These 27 T cell receptor beta chains originate from one sample sequenced in a study of blood T cell repertoires in COVID-19 (TCRdb year 2020). Libraries were made using the immunoSEQ multiplex PCR assay. TCRdb stores this immuneACCESS table with in-frame sequences only. Part of the clones is absent; in the studies checked, under half of the shortfall reflects unresolved V genes, and no reason is known for the rest. This sample comprises some 250,000 clones, less than 90% of them detected only once. The ten largest clones take up over 1.5% of the sample. The sequenced material came from peripheral blood. Source of these receptors: a man aged 30 to 39 with active or convalescent COVID-19.

This chain links TRBV5-6 with TRBJ2-5; D is possibly TRBD2 (5 bases). V was cut by 1 base and J by 3 bases, with 13 bases left in between. The CDR3 spans 15 residues. CDR1 is SGHDT and CDR2 is YYEEEE in the germline V gene. The CDR3 reads CASSLSTGMEETQYF. DNA for the CDR3: TGTGCCAGCAGCTTGTCTACGGGGATGGAAGAGACCCAGTACTTC.

The V call is TRBV7-2, the J call TRBJ2-5; 9 nucleotides agree with TRBD2. Germline V gene sequence: CDR1 SGHTA, CDR2 FQGNSA. The CDR3 is 14 residues long. Unmatched junction bases numbered 5, after V lost 4 bases and J lost 5 bases. CDR3 sequence (DNA): TGTGCCAGCAGCTCCCAGCGGGGGGCGGAGACCCAGTACTTC. Translation: CASSSQRGAETQYF.

V usage is TRBV2 and J usage is TRBJ1-2; 7 bases are a match to TRBD1. CDR3 length: 16 amino acids. The germline gives CDR1 SNHLY, CDR2 FYNNEI. V shed 2 bases, J shed 5 bases, and the junction held 11 bases outside the gene matches. In DNA, the CDR3 is TGTGCCAGCAGTGAATGGACAGGAGCCTCTTGGTATGGCTACACCTTC. Protein sequence: CASSEWTGASWYGYTF.

This chain links TRBV5-1 with TRBJ2-6; TRBD2 might be the D (6 bases). V lost 5 bases, J lost 3 bases, and 18 bases lay in between. From germline, CDR1 is SGHRS and CDR2 YFSETQ. The CDR3 totals 17 residues. The CDR3 protein is CASSLRGGVGGANVLTF. The DNA for the CDR3 is TGCGCCAGCAGTTTACGGGGCGGGGTAGGTGGGGCCAACGTCCTGACTTTC. Looking up the rest from reference TRBV5-1 and TRBJ2-6 gives the full variable domain: KAGVTQTPRYLIKTRGQQVTLSCSPISGHRSVSWYQQTPGQGLQFLFEYFSETQRNKGNFPGRFSGRQFSNSRSEMNVSTLELGDSALYLCASSLRGGVGGANVLTFGAGSRLTVL.

The gene calls are TRBV3-1 (or the pseudogene TRBV3-2) and TRBJ2-2; D is perhaps TRBD1 (7 bases). Looked up from germline, CDR1 is LGHDT and CDR2 is YNNKEL (reference sequence). CDR3 length: 16 residues. The V gene lost 4 bases and the J gene lost 0 bases, with 12 bases spanning the gap. The DNA for the CDR3 is TGTGCCAGCAGCCCATCAGGGGGGACGAACACCGGGGAGCTGTTTTTT. This sequence encodes CASSPSGGTNTGELFF.

The J gene is TRBJ2-6, the V gene TRBV19; D is perhaps TRBD2 (5 bases). Trimming pared 7 bases from V and 1 base from J, leaving 14 bases between. Germline V gene sequence: CDR1 LNHDA, CDR2 SQIVND (reference sequence). This CDR3 is built from 16 residues. The CDR3 DNA sequence: TGTGCCAGTACTCAGTCGGGGAGATCTGGGGCCAACGTCCTGACTTTC. Its protein is CASTQSGRSGANVLTF.

The V gene is TRBV15, the J gene TRBJ1-4, with D maybe TRBD1 (6 bases). This CDR3 is 15 amino acids long. Deletions cut 0 bases from V and 8 bases from J, with 13 bases between. Germline V gives CDR1 LNHNV, CDR2 YYDKDF (reference sequence). The CDR3 spells CATSRDGGPQEKLFF. The CDR3 coding sequence is TGTGCCACCAGCAGAGATGGGGGCCCCCAGGAAAAACTGTTTTTT.

The chain employs TRBV5-1 and TRBJ2-1, with 11 bases aligning to TRBD2. The V segment lost 4 bases and the J segment 6 bases; nucleotides outside the gene matches: 9. From germline, CDR1 is SGHRS and CDR2 YFSETQ. This CDR3 comprises 16 residues. CDR3 coding DNA: TGCGCCAGCAGCAAGGCACTAGCGGGGGTCTCCAATGAGCAGTTCTTC. Translated: CASSKALAGVSNEQFF.

This clone was counted a single time. The rearrangement uses TRBV7-9 and TRBJ1-1; 7 positions agree with TRBD1. J gave up 5 bases and V 5 bases, and 8 bases lay outside the gene matches. The CDR3 is 14 residues long. The germline V gene encodes CDR1 SEHNR and CDR2 FQNEAQ (reference sequence). CDR3 amino acids: CASSPRTGQTEAFF. Written as DNA, the CDR3 is TGTGCCAGCAGCCCCCGGACAGGACAGACTGAAGCTTTCTTT. Filled out from reference TRBV7-9 and TRBJ1-1, the complete variable domain reads DTGVSQNPRHKITKRGQNVTFRCDPISEHNRLYWYRQTLGQGPEFLTYFQNEAQLEKSRLLSDRFSAERPKGSFSTLEIQRTEQGDSAMYLCASSPRTGQTEAFFGQGTRLTVV.

Only one count was recorded for this clone. The gene calls are TRBV11-2 and TRBJ2-5, with D possibly TRBD1 on 6 matching bases. The CDR3 covers 15 residues. V was trimmed by 1 base and J by 5 bases, leaving 14 bases between them. The germline CDR1 and CDR2 sequences are SGHAT and FQNNGV. The CDR3 loop is CASSLAGASWETQYF. The DNA for the CDR3 is TGTGCCAGCAGCTTAGCAGGGGCTTCATGGGAGACCCAGTACTTC.

The rearrangement links TRBV3-1 (or the pseudogene TRBV3-2) to TRBJ1-1; no reliable D call. V lost 4 bases and J lost 5, with 11 bases in between. CDR3 length: 13 residues. Looked up from germline, CDR1 is LGHDT and CDR2 is YNNKEL (reference sequence). This CDR3 is CASSLTSGTEAFF. CDR3 DNA: TGTGCCAGCAGCCTTACCTCGGGGACTGAAGCTTTCTTT.

The chain joins TRBV2 to TRBJ1-3; D is unclear. The CDR3 has 13 residues. Germline-derived CDR1 and CDR2 are SNHLY and FYNNEI. V was cut by 4 bases and J by 0 bases, with 4 bases left in between. CDR3 DNA: TGTGCCAGCAGTGCGGGCTCTGGAAACACCATATATTTT. It yields the protein CASSAGSGNTIYF.

The sample holds one count of this clone. The chain is built from TRBV19 and TRBJ2-2; tentatively, D is TRBD1 (6 bases). V lost 6 bases, J lost 7 bases, and 15 bases lay in between. CDR1 is LNHDA, CDR2 SQIVND, per germline (reference sequence). The CDR3 consists of 14 residues. The CDR3 sequence is CASSSGALGGELFF. The CDR3, as DNA: TGTGCCAGTAGCTCAGGGGCCTTAGGCGGGGAGCTGTTTTTT.

The chain couples TRBV12-3 or TRBV12-4 to TRBJ1-2; no clear D. The CDR3 is 13 residues long. Trimming left V 5 bases short and J 1 base short, with 8 bases between. CDR3 in DNA: TGTGCCAGCAGTGGCGAGGGTAACTATGGCTACACCTTC. Translated: CASSGEGNYGYTF.

The chain carries TRBV19 and TRBJ1-5; D perhaps matches TRBD1 (6 bases). The ends were cut back, 5 bases at V and 4 bases at J, with 9 bases in the middle. Germline assignment: CDR1 LNHDA and CDR2 SQIVND (reference sequence). The CDR3 runs to 13 residues. The CDR3 reads CASSADRNQPQHF. The CDR3 region has the DNA TGTGCCAGTAGTGCGGACAGAAATCAGCCCCAGCATTTT.

V gene TRBV6-5 combines with J gene TRBJ1-1; tentative D call: TRBD1 (5 bases). Germline-derived CDR1 and CDR2 are MNHEY and SVGAGI. Trimming removed 7 bases from V and 4 bases from J, with 13 bases in between. The length of the CDR3 is 13 residues. This CDR3 is CASTQQGSTEAFF. DNA of the CDR3: TGTGCCAGCACCCAGCAGGGTAGCACTGAAGCTTTCTTT.

The gene calls are TRBV6-5 and TRBJ1-4, with no clear D. The germline V and J ends were trimmed by 0 bases and 3 bases, with 8 bases remaining between them. Germline V gene data show CDR1 as MNHEY and CDR2 as SVGAGI. CDR3 length: 15 amino acids. This CDR3 reads CASSYSTGSNEKLFF. The DNA for the CDR3 is TGTGCCAGCAGTTACTCTACGGGTTCTAATGAAAAACTGTTTTTT.

The chain carries TRBV19 and TRBJ2-7; 9 bases line up with TRBD2. The CDR3 runs to 15 residues. Germline V CDR1 and CDR2: LNHDA, SQIVND (reference sequence). V lost 5 bases, J lost 5 bases, and 10 bases stayed unmatched. The CDR3 DNA reads as TGTGCCAGTAGTCCCCTGGCGGGGGGGAACAACGAGCAGTACTTC. This gives the protein CASSPLAGGNNEQYF.

The chain couples TRBV14 to TRBJ2-3; the match to TRBD2 covers 12 bases. Germline CDR1 reads SGHDN; CDR2 reads FVKESK. V was pared by 5 bases and J by 4 bases, with 4 bases of the junction left unmatched. The CDR3 covers 15 residues. The CDR3 region has the DNA TGTGCCAGCAGCAAGGGACTAGCGGGCGCAGATACGCAGTATTTT. It specifies CASSKGLAGADTQYF.

This chain links TRBV7-9 with TRBJ1-1; D not resolved. Germline V lookup: CDR1 SEHNR, CDR2 FQNEAQ (reference sequence). This CDR3 is 12 amino acids long. V was pared by 5 bases and J by 7 bases, with 11 bases between. CDR3 DNA sequence: TGTGCCAGCAGCGGCGAGGTAGGTGAAGCTTTCTTT. Its translation is CASSGEVGEAFF.

The genes are TRBV9 and TRBJ1-1; no clear D. Germline loops: CDR1 SGDLS, CDR2 YYNGEE. Trimming stripped 2 bases from V and 1 base from J, with 9 bases between. The length of the CDR3 is 14 residues. This CDR3 reads CASSVRETNTEAFF. The CDR3 nucleotides are TGTGCCAGCAGCGTTCGCGAAACGAACACTGAAGCTTTCTTT. Complete variable domain (other parts from reference TRBV9 and TRBJ1-1): DSGVTQTPKHLITATGQRVTLRCSPRSGDLSVYWYQQSLDQGLQFLIQYYNGEERAKGNILERFSAQQFPDLHSELNLSSLELGDSALYFCASSVRETNTEAFFGQGTRLTVV.

The rearrangement links TRBV5-1 to TRBJ2-1; 7 bases align to TRBD1. Trimming removed 4 bases from V and 5 bases from J; junction bases left unmatched: 9. Germline V gives CDR1 SGHRS, CDR2 YFSETQ. This CDR3 has 15 amino acids. The CDR3 reads CASSLGTDVNNEQFF. CDR3 sequence (DNA): TGCGCCAGCAGCCTAGGGACAGACGTAAACAATGAGCAGTTCTTC.

V gene TRBV3-1 (or the pseudogene TRBV3-2) combines with J gene TRBJ2-7; 8 bases map to TRBD1. The length of the CDR3 is 15 residues. The V gene end was trimmed by 4 bases and the J gene end by 4 bases; junction bases not matched to a gene: 9. Per germline, CDR1 LGHDT and CDR2 YNNKEL (reference sequence). CDR3 sequence reads: CASSLLGQGSYEQYF. The CDR3 nucleotides are TGTGCCAGCAGCCTCCTTGGACAGGGTTCTTACGAGCAGTACTTC.

V and J are TRBV24-1 and TRBJ2-3; TRBD1 might be the D (6 bases). Trimming removed 4 bases at V and 4 bases at J, with 17 bases between. The CDR3 is made up of 16 amino acids. Looked up from germline, CDR1 is KGHDR and CDR2 is SFDVKD. The CDR3 DNA reads as TGTGCCACCAGTGACTCACGGGACATAAGTGCAGATACGCAGTATTTT. Encoded protein: CATSDSRDISADTQYF.

The rearrangement links TRBV15 to TRBJ1-3; D is undetermined. There are 15 residues in the CDR3. CDR1 is LNHNV and CDR2 is YYDKDF in the germline V gene (reference sequence). The V and J ends lost 1 base and 0 bases respectively, with 7 bases between them. The CDR3 here is CATSRGRHSGNTIYF. CDR3 nucleotides: TGTGCCACCAGCAGAGGTCGACACTCTGGAAACACCATATATTTT.

The chain couples TRBV5-8 to TRBJ1-1; the match to TRBD1 covers 8 bases. The CDR3 is made up of 20 amino acids. Germline trimming cut 8 bases from V and 1 base from J; bases unmatched to any gene: 25. The germline V gene encodes CDR1 SGHTS and CDR2 YDEGEE. CDR3 region: CARYSRGTGGLLRGNTEAFF. CDR3 in DNA: TGTGCCAGATATTCGAGGGGGACAGGAGGACTACTGAGGGGGAACACTGAAGCTTTCTTT.

The chain couples TRBV5-1 to TRBJ2-7; 7 bases are a match to TRBD1. The V gene's germline CDR1 is SGHRS and CDR2 YFSETQ. The CDR3 sequence is 14 residues long. V was clipped by 5 bases and J by 1 base; unmatched bases: 6. The CDR3 reads CASRGQTTSYEQYF. DNA for the CDR3: TGCGCCAGCAGGGGACAGACGACTTCCTACGAGCAGTACTTC.